This record covers a single T cell receptor (beta chain). Trimming took off 2 bases at V and 0 bases at J, with 11 bases between the two ends. Germline loops: CDR1 MNHNS, CDR2 SASEGT. There are 15 residues in the CDR3. These data are taken from a study of blood T cell repertoires in COVID-19. As handled by the study authors: It was from reference gene primer amplification that nucleated cell counts were estimated. Method: immunoSEQ multiplex PCR; TCRdb's copy keeps in-frame clones and lacks some. Clone size and the V and J calls come from that table; the DNA yielded D and trimming. The table includes 200,000 to 300,000 clones, 84% detected once.

The receptor was derived from a man aged 50 or older with acute or convalescent COVID-19. Sequenced input: peripheral blood. The chain links TRBV6-1 to TRBJ2-7; possibly TRBD2 for D (6 bases). The CDR3 loop is CASSEYGSLSYEQYF. CDR3 in DNA: TGTGCCAGCAGTGAATACGGGAGCCTCTCCTACGAGCAGTACTTC.